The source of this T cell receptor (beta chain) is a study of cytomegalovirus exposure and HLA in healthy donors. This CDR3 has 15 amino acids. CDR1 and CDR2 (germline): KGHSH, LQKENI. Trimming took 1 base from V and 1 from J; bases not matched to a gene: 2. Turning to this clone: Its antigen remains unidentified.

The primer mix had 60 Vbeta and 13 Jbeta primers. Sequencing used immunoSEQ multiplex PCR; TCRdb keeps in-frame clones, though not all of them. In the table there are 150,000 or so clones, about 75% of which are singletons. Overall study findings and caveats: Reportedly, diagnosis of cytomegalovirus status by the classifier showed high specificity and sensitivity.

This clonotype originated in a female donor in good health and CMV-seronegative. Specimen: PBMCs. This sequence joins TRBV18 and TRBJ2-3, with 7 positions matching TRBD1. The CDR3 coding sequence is TGTGCCAGCTCACCACTCGGACAGGGCACAGATACGCAGTATTTT. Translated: CASSPLGQGTDTQYF.